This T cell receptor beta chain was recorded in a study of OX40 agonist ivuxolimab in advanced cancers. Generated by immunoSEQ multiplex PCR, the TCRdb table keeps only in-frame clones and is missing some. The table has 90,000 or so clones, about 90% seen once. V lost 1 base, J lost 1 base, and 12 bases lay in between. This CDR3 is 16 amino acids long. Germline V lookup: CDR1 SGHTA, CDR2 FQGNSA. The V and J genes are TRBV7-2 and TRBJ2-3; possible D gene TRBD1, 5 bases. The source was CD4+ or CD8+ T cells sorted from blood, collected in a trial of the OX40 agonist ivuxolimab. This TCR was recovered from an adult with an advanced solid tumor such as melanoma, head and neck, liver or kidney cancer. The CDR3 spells CASSLVGDPGTDTQYF. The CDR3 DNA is TGTGCCAGCAGCTTAGTAGGGGATCCAGGCACAGATACGCAGTATTTT.